This TCR beta chain originates from a study of blood T cell repertoires in COVID-19. Overall study: Samples representing acute and convalescent COVID-19 were sourced from the United States, Italy and Spain. The cDNA or gDNA used as material had been derived from T cells, B-cell-depleted T cells, or PBMCs.

The ends lost 4 bases at V and 2 bases at J; junction bases unmatched: 6. The CDR3 sequence is 16 residues long. CDR1 is SGHRS and CDR2 is YFSETQ in the germline V gene. In the source study's methods: Amplifying reference gene primers gave estimates of nucleated cell counts. Sequencing used immunoSEQ multiplex PCR; TCRdb keeps in-frame clones, though not all of them. Clone size and V and J calls were adopted from that table, with D and trimming inferred from the DNA. The table has 40,000 to 60,000 clones, 68% seen once. Sample: peripheral blood. The receptor comes from a woman aged 70 to 79 with acute or convalescent COVID-19. The rearrangement links TRBV5-1 to TRBJ2-1; 10 bases align to TRBD2. In DNA, the CDR3 is TGCGCCAGCAGCGTTAGCGGGGGGTCAACCTACAATGAGCAGTTCTTC. Translated, it gives CASSVSGGSTYNEQFF.